The 17 T cell receptor beta chains below all came from one sample that was sequenced in a study of immune cell composition in non-small cell lung cancer (dated by TCRdb to 2015 to 2018). Library creation used the immunoSEQ multiplex PCR assay. Sourced from immuneACCESS, this table was stored by TCRdb with only in-frame sequences that have V and J called. A share of the clones is absent; for the studies checked, an unresolved V gene accounts for under half, and the remainder has no known explanation. The sample table records some 5,100 clones; approximately 80% of these occur just once. The ten largest clones add up to around 20% of the sample. The sequencing input was lung tumor tissue. These receptors were taken from a human donor with non-small cell lung cancer.

V usage is TRBV25-1 and J usage is TRBJ1-1, with 7 bases lining up with TRBD1. Per germline, CDR1 MGHDK and CDR2 SYGVNS. V dropped 7 bases and J dropped 1; count of bases not matched to a gene: 3. This CDR3 spans 13 amino acids. The CDR3 sequence is CASTTGRNTEAFF. The CDR3 bases are TGTGCCAGCACGACAGGGCGGAACACTGAAGCTTTCTTT. The complete variable domain, with remaining parts taken from reference TRBV25-1 and TRBJ1-1, reads EADIYQTPRYLVIGTGKKITLECSQTMGHDKMYWYQQDPGMELHLIHYSYGVNSTEKGDLSSESTVSRIRTEHFPLTLESARPSHTSQYLCASTTGRNTEAFFGQGTRLTVV.

The rearrangement links TRBV6-5 to TRBJ2-7; 11 nucleotides line up with TRBD1. The germline V gene has CDR1 MNHEY and CDR2 SVGAGI. Germline trimming cut 2 bases from V and 8 bases from J; bases unmatched to any gene: 8. The CDR3 spans 15 residues. The CDR3 nucleotides read TGTGCCAGCAGTTACCTGAAGGGACAGGGGGGCCAGCAGTACTTC. Translation gives CASSYLKGQGGQQYF.

This chain uses TRBV18 with TRBJ1-1; D not certain. With 3 bases removed from V and 4 bases from J, the gap between germline ends came to 12 bases. CDR3 size: 14 residues. The germline V gene encodes CDR1 KGHSH and CDR2 LQKENI. The CDR3, as DNA: TGTGCCAGCTCACCGGGAGTTGTCGGCACTGAAGCTTTCTTT. It yields the protein CASSPGVVGTEAFF.

This chain connects TRBV27 to TRBJ1-4, with TRBD1 as a possible D gene (6 bases). Trimming took 2 bases from V and 8 from J, leaving 15 bases between them. Germline V gene data show CDR1 as MNHEY and CDR2 as SMNVEV (reference sequence). The CDR3 runs 15 residues. CDR3 bases: TGTGCCAGCAGTTTACGTGGGGGCGCAGGAGAAAAACTGTTTTTT. It translates to CASSLRGGAGEKLFF.

Only a few counts were recorded for this clone. The rearrangement joins TRBV5-1 to TRBJ2-2; D unclear. The germline V gene has CDR1 SGHRS and CDR2 YFSETQ. V lost 5 bases, J lost 4 bases, and 6 bases lay in between. This CDR3 region has 12 residues. The CDR3 DNA follows: TGCGCCAGCAGTCGAGGCACCGGGGAGCTGTTTTTT. This sequence encodes CASSRGTGELFF.

The gene calls are TRBV18 and TRBJ2-2; 7 bases map to TRBD1. Losses at the gene ends were 5 bases for V and 5 bases for J; bases not matched to a gene: 11. Germline lookup yields CDR1 KGHSH and CDR2 LQKENI. The CDR3 extends over 16 amino acids. This CDR3 is CASSVLMGQNTGELFF. The CDR3 nucleotides read TGTGCCAGCTCAGTCTTAATGGGACAGAATACCGGGGAGCTGTTTTTT.

This clone was counted between two and nine times. The CDR3 nucleotides are TGTGCCATCAGTGATCAGATTGGAGGGATGGAGAATCAGCCCCAGCATTTT. Protein product: CAISDQIGGMENQPQHF. This chain uses TRBV10-3 with TRBJ1-5; no definite D call. The ends were cut back, 3 bases at V and 4 bases at J, with 19 bases in the middle. Germline V gene sequence: CDR1 ENHRY, CDR2 SYGVKD. The CDR3 consists of 17 residues.

This sequence joins TRBV12-5 and TRBJ2-2; possible D gene TRBD1, 6 bases. V was pared by 1 base and J by 3 bases, with 12 bases between. The germline CDR1 and CDR2 sequences are LGHNT and FRNRAP. The CDR3 spans 16 residues. The CDR3 nucleotides are TGTGCTAGTGGTTTGGGAACCGGGACACACACCGGGGAGCTGTTTTTT. It yields the protein CASGLGTGTHTGELFF.

This chain links TRBV14 with TRBJ2-6, with TRBD2 matching over 7 bases. CDR1 SGHDN and CDR2 FVKESK come from the germline V gene. The CDR3 length is 17 residues. V trimming: 0 bases; J trimming: 2 bases; junction bases outside the gene matches: 4. The CDR3 DNA sequence: TGTGCCAGCAGCCAAGAAGTGGGAGGGGCTGGGGCCAACGTCCTGACTTTC. Residues: CASSQEVGGAGANVLTF. Based on the CDR3 plus reference TRBV14 and TRBJ2-6, the full variable domain is EAGVTQFPSHSVIEKGQTVTLRCDPISGHDNLYWYRRVMGKEIKFLLHFVKESKQDESGMPNNRFLAERTGGTYSTLKVQPAELEDSGVYFCASSQEVGGAGANVLTFGAGSRLTVL.

This sequence joins TRBV28 and TRBJ2-7, with D tentatively TRBD2 (6 bases). Germline assignment: CDR1 MDHEN and CDR2 SYDVKM. V lost 2 bases and J lost 4, with 18 bases in between. The CDR3 has 16 amino acids. The CDR3 loop reads CASSLKAGSGRYEQYF. The CDR3 DNA reads TGTGCCAGCAGTTTAAAGGCGGGGTCAGGCAGATACGAGCAGTACTTC. Filled out from reference TRBV28 and TRBJ2-7, the complete variable domain reads DVKVTQSSRYLVKRTGEKVFLECVQDMDHENMFWYRQDPGLGLRLIYFSYDVKMKEKGDIPEGYSVSREKKERFSLILESASTNQTSMYLCASSLKAGSGRYEQYFGPGTRLTVT.

The CDR3 is CASSSQGRGNQPQHF. CDR3 nucleotide sequence: TGTGCCAGCAGTTCACAGGGCCGAGGCAATCAGCCCCAGCATTTT. J is TRBJ1-5 and V is TRBV6-6, with D possibly being TRBD1 (6 bases). CDR1 and CDR2 from the germline V gene are MNHNY and SVGAGI (reference sequence). This CDR3 spans 15 amino acids. The germline V and J ends were trimmed by 4 bases and 2 bases, with 12 bases remaining between them.

This chain joins TRBV19 and TRBJ2-1; 7 nucleotides align to TRBD1. Looked up from germline, CDR1 is LNHDA and CDR2 is SQIVND (reference sequence). There are 16 residues in the CDR3. The V gene end was trimmed by 4 bases and the J gene end by 5 bases; junction bases not matched to a gene: 11. CDR3 DNA: TGTGCCAGTAGTAAACGAGGGGGCCTTACGAACAATGAGCAGTTCTTC. Amino acid sequence: CASSKRGGLTNNEQFF.

This clone appeared a single time. The chain couples TRBV9 to TRBJ1-2; D may be TRBD1 (6 bases). The germline V gene encodes CDR1 SGDLS and CDR2 YYNGEE. The CDR3 is made up of 15 amino acids. The V end was cut by 3 bases, the J end by 2 bases, with 14 bases between. CDR3 loop: CASSAGQSPNYGYTF. In DNA form, the CDR3 reads TGTGCCAGCAGCGCAGGACAGTCTCCGAACTATGGCTACACCTTC.

Note on this clone: The junction departs from the called germline gene at one end, perhaps through a read error. J is TRBJ1-1 and V is TRBV7-9; 8 bases match TRBD1. Germline V gene data show CDR1 as SEHNR and CDR2 as FQNEAQ (reference sequence). The CDR3 spans 15 residues. The CDR3 is CASSSQQGERGEAFF. The CDR3 DNA sequence: TGCGCCAGCAGCTCCCAACAGGGGGAAAGGGGAGAAGCTTTCTTT.

This clone was seen only a few times. V gene TRBV6-1 combines with J gene TRBJ2-5; 11 bases are a match to TRBD2. CDR3 length: 14 residues. Germline loops: CDR1 MNHNS, CDR2 SASEGT. V shed 4 bases and J 5 bases; nucleotides not matched to a gene: 3. CDR3 nucleotide sequence: TGTGCCAGCAGTGTAGCGGGGGGGCCGGAGACCCAGTACTTC. This codes for CASSVAGGPETQYF.

This rearrangement joins TRBV5-6 to TRBJ1-2; D might be TRBD1 (6 bases). Germline lookup yields CDR1 SGHDT and CDR2 YYEEEE. This CDR3 is 14 amino acids long. Trimming pared 5 bases from V and 4 bases from J, leaving 15 bases between. Here the CDR3 reads CASSRTGMGYGYTF. The CDR3 DNA is TGTGCCAGCAGTCGAACAGGGATGGGCTATGGCTACACCTTC.

This clone is labeled medium-sized. The chain has TRBV6-5 and TRBJ1-2; TRBD1 agrees at 10 bases. The junction had 4 bases not matched to a gene; V was cut back by 5 bases and J by 4 bases. Germline assignment: CDR1 MNHEY and CDR2 SVGAGI. This CDR3 region has 14 residues. For the CDR3, the DNA is TGTGCCAGCAGTAAAGGACAGGGGGGCTATGGCTACACCTTC. Its protein is CASSKGQGGYGYTF.